These 26 T cell receptor beta chains share one sample of origin, sequenced in a study of human T cells and chemical hapten exposure. Time point described: patch test 1, 2 weeks after DPC sensitization. Treatment of the sample: therapeutic diphenylcyclopropenone sensitization with weekly scalp DPC. From the RACE reads, TCRdb called clonotypes with MiXCR, one entry per CDR3 protein. The profile shows about 360,000 distinct CDR3 sequences, nearly 5% of them singletons. Specimen: whole blood, collected in connection with sensitization to the hapten diphenylcyclopropenone (DPC). The receptors were gathered from a woman in her 50s with alopecia areata. Some clones in this sample may be carry-over from other donors' samples.

CDR3 nucleotide sequence: TGTGCCAGCAGCCCCGGAGCGGGGGGCACAGATACGCAGTATTTT. The encoded protein is CASSPGAGGTDTQYF. The rearrangement uses TRBV7-3 and TRBJ2-3; TRBD2 aligns across 8 bases. This CDR3 spans 15 amino acids. The germline V gene has CDR1 SGHTA and CDR2 FQGTGA. V trimming: 5 bases; J trimming: 1 base; junction bases outside the gene matches: 5.

This clonotype was seen ten or more times. The chain has TRBV6-2 or TRBV6-3 and TRBJ1-1; no definite D call. CDR1 and CDR2 from the germline V gene are MNHEY and SVGEGT. V lost 7 bases to trimming and J lost 4 bases, with 10 bases between them. There are 12 residues in the CDR3. CDR3 region: CASKNVGTEAFF. The CDR3 nucleotides read TGTGCCAGCAAGAACGTTGGCACTGAAGCTTTCTTT.

This clonotype has ten or more counts. J is TRBJ2-4 and V is TRBV20-1, with 9 nucleotides matching TRBD2. Germline V CDR1 and CDR2: DFQATT, SNEGSKA (reference sequence). V shed 6 bases and J 5 bases; nucleotides not matched to a gene: 5. This CDR3 is 13 amino acids long. The CDR3 region has the DNA TGCAGTGCGGGACTAGCAAGGGAAAACATTCAGTACTTC. Residues: CSAGLARENIQYF.

This clonotype was counted ten times or more. V gene TRBV2 combines with J gene TRBJ2-1, with 15 bases lining up with TRBD2. Germline CDR1 reads SNHLY; CDR2 reads FYNNEI. V lost 10 bases and J lost 1; bases outside the gene matches: 5. This CDR3 contains 16 residues. The CDR3 bases are TGTGCCATAGTTGGGACTAGCGGGGGGTCCTACAATGAGCAGTTCTTC. Protein sequence: CAIVGTSGGSYNEQFF.

This clonotype came up a few times. V and J are TRBV20-1 and TRBJ2-5; possibly TRBD1 for D (6 bases). The CDR3 sequence is 15 residues long. The germline V gene encodes CDR1 DFQATT and CDR2 SNEGSKA (reference sequence). Trimming removed 5 bases at V and 2 bases at J, with 18 bases between. The CDR3 DNA reads as TGCAGTGCTTCAAATACCCAGGGGTTTCAAGAGACCCAGTACTTC. Its protein is CSASNTQGFQETQYF.

This clonotype showed up just a few times. V usage is TRBV12-3 or TRBV12-4 and J usage is TRBJ2-7, with 8 bases aligning to TRBD1. Germline trimming cut 3 bases from V and 4 bases from J; bases unmatched to any gene: 5. The CDR3 sequence is 14 residues long. CDR3 sequence reads: CASSLRDRRYEQYF. The CDR3 DNA follows: TGTGCCAGCAGTTTGAGGGACAGGCGGTACGAGCAGTACTTC.

This chain connects TRBV3-1 to TRBJ2-2; TRBD2 agrees at 7 bases. CDR3 size: 16 residues. Germline V gene lookup returns CDR1 LGHDT and CDR2 YNNKEL (reference sequence). V gave up 3 bases and J gave up 4 bases; unmatched junction bases: 8. CDR3 nucleotides: TGTGCCAGCAGCCAGGGGCGGGAGAGGAGCACCGGGGAGCTGTTTTTT. Its translation is CASSQGRERSTGELFF.

This clonotype was seen more than once but under ten times. This rearrangement joins TRBV20-1 to TRBJ2-3, with D perhaps matching TRBD2 (6 bases). This CDR3 has 16 amino acids. V dropped 3 bases and J dropped 0 bases, with 16 bases sitting between them. Germline assignment: CDR1 DFQATT and CDR2 SNEGSKA (reference sequence). In DNA, the CDR3 is TGCAGTGCTAGCGGGGGACTTACTTTTAGCACAGATACGCAGTATTTT. Its protein is CSASGGLTFSTDTQYF.

Many counts were recorded for this clonotype. The chain joins TRBV29-1 to TRBJ2-1; possibly TRBD2 for D (6 bases). V lost 7 bases, J lost 7 bases, and 11 bases lay in between. Germline CDR1 is SQVTM and CDR2 is ANQGSEA. This CDR3 region has 11 residues. In nucleotides, the CDR3 is TGCAGCGGAGGGGAGGCGAATGAGCAGTTCTTC. It translates to CSGGEANEQFF.

The chain recombines TRBV15 with TRBJ2-7; TRBD2 might be the D (6 bases). The CDR3 sequence is 11 residues long. Germline CDR1 and CDR2: LNHNV and YYDKDF (reference sequence). Trimming removed 5 bases from V and 6 bases from J, with 8 bases in between. The CDR3 region is CATSPGGEQYF. DNA for the CDR3: TGTGCCACCAGCCCCGGGGGCGAGCAGTACTTC.

This clonotype was counted only a few times. The chain recombines TRBV11-2 with TRBJ2-1; D might be TRBD2 (6 bases). There are 20 residues in the CDR3. The germline CDR1 and CDR2 sequences are SGHAT and FQNNGV. V was trimmed by 5 bases and J by 1 base, leaving 27 bases between them. CDR3 protein: CASSLIRNSGHTTSYNEQFF. In DNA form, the CDR3 reads TGTGCCAGCAGCCTTATAAGGAATAGCGGCCATACAACTTCCTACAATGAGCAGTTCTTC.

Note on this clonotype: The junction differs from germline at one of its ends, possibly a read error. The chain links TRBV6-6 to TRBJ2-2, with TRBD2 matching 8 bases. The length of the CDR3 is 16 residues. CDR1 MNHNY and CDR2 SVGAGI come from the germline V gene (reference sequence). CDR3 nucleotide sequence: TGTGCCAGCTCCTTGCGGCCGGGAGGGCCGGCCGGGGAGCTGATTTTT. Translation: CASSLRPGGPAGELIF.

This clonotype has a handful of counts. J is TRBJ2-7 and V is TRBV14; no clear D. Trimming left V 0 bases short and J 5 bases short, with 17 bases between. CDR3 length: 16 residues. CDR1 SGHDN and CDR2 FVKESK come from the germline V gene. In DNA form, the CDR3 reads TGTGCCAGCAGCCAAGAAAGGTCCTCTATTTGGGACGAGCAGTACTTC. This gives the protein CASSQERSSIWDEQYF.

The chain links TRBV27 to TRBJ1-5; no firm D call. Germline V lookup: CDR1 MNHEY, CDR2 SMNVEV (reference sequence). The CDR3 is made up of 14 amino acids. Deletions cut 2 bases from V and 7 bases from J, with 12 bases between. The CDR3 DNA follows: TGTGCCAGCAGTTTAGATGGGGTCGGGCAGCCCCAGCATTTT. It codes for CASSLDGVGQPQHF.

This clonotype was detected ten times or more. The chain couples TRBV20-1 to TRBJ1-5; D uncertain. Germline loops: CDR1 DFQATT, CDR2 SNEGSKA (reference sequence). This CDR3 contains 9 residues. V lost 6 bases to trimming and J lost 9 bases, with 6 bases between them. CDR3 sequence: CSADRPQHF. The CDR3 nucleotides read TGCAGTGCCGATCGGCCCCAGCATTTT.

This clonotype occurred many times. The chain links TRBV3-1 to TRBJ2-3; D unresolved. The V end lost 1 base, the J end lost 9 bases, and 11 bases lay between the germline ends. The germline V gene has CDR1 LGHDT and CDR2 YNNKEL (reference sequence). The CDR3 contains 13 residues. DNA of the CDR3: TGTGCCAGCAGCCAAGTGGCAGGTTGGACGCAGTATTTT. Protein: CASSQVAGWTQYF.

In this sample, this clonotype turned up a few times. The genes are TRBV4-2 and TRBJ2-7; 8 bases agree with TRBD2. The CDR3 is made up of 16 amino acids. Germline V lookup: CDR1 LGHNA, CDR2 YNFKEQ. V lost 1 base and J lost 1; bases outside the gene matches: 6. The CDR3 DNA sequence: TGTGCCAGCAGCCAAGGGCCGGGACTAGATTCCTACGAGCAGTACTTC. As protein: CASSQGPGLDSYEQYF.

Ten or more counts support this clonotype. This chain links TRBV29-1 with TRBJ2-5, with a possible D match to TRBD1 (5 bases). Germline CDR1 is SQVTM and CDR2 is ANQGSEA. V shed 0 bases and J shed 2 bases, with 16 bases lying between them. The CDR3 runs to 16 residues. In DNA, the CDR3 is TGCAGCGTTGAAGATGGTTTCAGGGTAGGACAAGAGACCCAGTACTTC. It is translated as CSVEDGFRVGQETQYF.

On this clonotype: Given a much more abundant clone one base away, this may be a read error. The chain employs TRBV10-3 and TRBJ2-1, with TRBD2 as a possible D gene (6 bases). CDR1 ENHRY and CDR2 SYGVKD come from the germline V gene. Trimming shortened V by 8 bases and J by 6 bases, and 14 bases separated the two germline ends. There are 13 residues in the CDR3. CDR3 coding DNA: TGTGCCATCGGTCTAGCGCGGGGCAATGAGCAGTTCTTC. This encodes CAIGLARGNEQFF.

This clonotype came up many times. The chain couples TRBV4-3 to TRBJ1-3; D is perhaps TRBD1 (6 bases). This CDR3 comprises 16 residues. CDR1 and CDR2 from the germline V gene are LGHNA and YSLEER. V dropped 4 bases and J dropped 4 bases, with 17 bases sitting between them. CDR3 protein: CASSPGVGGRGNTIYF. As DNA, the CDR3 is TGCGCCAGCAGCCCCGGGGTCGGGGGGCGCGGAAACACCATATATTTT.

This clonotype was picked up many times. The chain links TRBV12-3 or TRBV12-4 to TRBJ1-1, with TRBD1 identical over 8 bases. J was trimmed by 8 bases and V by 3 bases; bases with no gene match: 8. This CDR3 region has 14 residues. CDR3 nucleotides: TGTGCCAGCAGTTTGGACAGGGTGGTCCCCGAAGCTTTCTTT. The encoded protein is CASSLDRVVPEAFF.

The rearrangement uses TRBV7-9 and TRBJ2-3, with a weak D call TRBD2 (6 bases). CDR3 length: 16 residues. Germline-derived CDR1 and CDR2 are SEHNR and FQNEAQ (reference sequence). Between the trimmed V and J ends, which lost 5 bases and 1 base, there was a span of 16 bases. The DNA for the CDR3 is TGTGCCAGCAGCCCCATCCCCCTAGCGCGCACAGATACGCAGTATTTT. It is translated as CASSPIPLARTDTQYF.

This clonotype showed up just a few times. It may be a read error: a sequence one base away is much more abundant. V and J are TRBV20-1 and TRBJ2-2, with 12 bases aligning to TRBD1. The CDR3 has 14 amino acids. Germline V CDR1 and CDR2: DFQATT, SNEGSKA (reference sequence). The CDR3: CGAMGQGAFGELFF. CDR3 nucleotide sequence: TGCGGTGCTATGGGACAGGGGGCGTTCGGGGAGCTGTTTTTT.

This clonotype was observed at least ten times. The chain links TRBV2 to TRBJ2-3, with D tentatively TRBD2 (5 bases). This CDR3 is built from 14 residues. V shed 8 bases and J shed 2 bases, with 14 bases lying between them. From germline, CDR1 is SNHLY and CDR2 FYNNEI. CDR3: CASSRIALTDTQYF. DNA for the CDR3: TGTGCCAGCTCAAGGATAGCGCTCACAGATACGCAGTATTTT. Supplemented by reference TRBV2 and TRBJ2-3, the full variable domain reads EPEVTQTPSHQVTQMGQEVILRCVPISNHLYFYWYRQILGQKVEFLVSFYNNEISEKSEIFDDQFSVERPDGSNFTLKIRSTKLEDSAMYFCASSRIALTDTQYFGPGTRLTVL.

This clonotype occurred a few times. The chain links TRBV21-1 to TRBJ1-2. TRBV21-1 has pseudogene status. This CDR3 region has 16 residues. DNA for the CDR3: TGTGCCAGCAGAGTTCTGGCAGACATCACTAACTATGGCTACACCTTC. This codes for CASRVLADITNYGYTF.

Only a few counts were recorded for this clonotype. This chain links TRBV6-1 with TRBJ2-1, with 14 bases identical to TRBD2. The ends lost 6 bases at V and 1 base at J; junction bases unmatched: 8. CDR3 length: 18 amino acids. Germline V gene sequence: CDR1 MNHNS, CDR2 SASEGT. The CDR3 loop reads CASRPTSGGARSYNEQFF. Here the CDR3 DNA reads TGTGCCAGCAGACCGACTAGCGGGGGGGCCAGGTCCTACAATGAGCAGTTCTTC.